The present TCR beta chain was sequenced within a study of T cells in Graves' hyperthyroidism and ophthalmopathy (dated 2019 in TCRdb). For context, the study as a whole: TCR V-J signatures able to tell the groups apart were searched for in a discovery cohort of around 95 patients, of whom more than 40 had Graves' ophthalmopathy and around 57 had stable Graves' hyperthyroidism. Whether ophthalmopathy could be predicted prospectively was tested in an independent validation cohort made up of fewer than 20 hyperthyroidism patients plus 17 patients who later progressed to ophthalmopathy. The approximately 100 discovery patients were randomly divided into training and test sets at a 7:3 ratio. Thyroid tissue and blood T-cell repertoires from six Graves' hyperthyroidism patients were also compared in the study. After sampling, hyperthyroidism patients received methimazole starting at 30 mg daily, and ophthalmopathy patients received high-dose intravenous methylprednisolone. TCR Vbeta CDR3 sequencing of approximately 140 peripheral blood samples (over 40 ophthalmopathy, 75 to 85 hyperthyroidism and about 17 progressor patients) is reported in the paper.

What the work shows at the level of the full study, not this receptor alone: During validation, the model predicted progression to ophthalmopathy a median of around six months ahead of onset, with around 71% sensitivity and 72.22% specificity. Most expanded thyroid clonotypes (frequency above 0.001) were also found in blood, which suggests that blood repertoires may mirror thyroid immune responses. Sample size was not statistically predetermined, and investigators were not blinded to group allocation. A model built on a 13 V-J signature distinguished ophthalmopathy from stable hyperthyroidism, reaching approximately 89% sensitivity and approximately 81% specificity in cross-validation and 80%/75% in testing.

Any patient with an uncontrolled infection, another autoimmune disease, pregnancy or lactation was excluded. Clinical symptoms, serum thyroxine and TRAb, thyroid ultrasound, and orbital computed tomography formed the basis for the diagnoses. Trizol reagent was used to extract total RNA, and RNA quality was then checked on an Agilent 2100 Bioanalyzer. The TCR beta CDR3 regions were amplified from the RNA transcripts. The first round of RT-PCR for the TCR CDR3 was performed with the HTBI primer set and the Qiagen OneStep RT-PCR kit. Libraries were constructed in a second round of multiplex PCR, after which size selection and purification were performed. Sequencing of the libraries was done on an Illumina HiSeq2000 using paired-end 100 bp reads. The published analysis was carried out like this. SOAPnuke was used to process the raw data, throwing out any read that contained adapters or uncalled bases, had a mean Phred below 15, or lacked an exact constant-primer or identifier match. COPE v1.2.5 was used to merge high-quality paired reads, and clonotypes were defined as unique nucleotide sequences. Clonotypes were aligned to IMGT TRBV, TRBD and TRBJ reference segments using MiTCR v1.1. The analysis included only V-J combinations with a frequency above 0.0001, which together covered around 99% of the repertoires. The TCS score was defined as the ratio of F50 (clonal expansion) to E x V (chaos), calculated using BLOSUM62-based TCRdist between CDR3 peptides within each V-J. Welch's t-statistics and random forest reduced just over 500 V-J features to 10 to 15, which were used in a naive Bayes classifier (R e1071). The similarity between thyroid and blood repertoires was quantified using the Morisita-Horn index. Through fastp at Q25 and MiXCR, TCRdb rebuilt clones from the public reads, retaining in-frame beta chains. Rows are unified per CDR3 protein, each entry keeping the most common DNA and genes. The V and J calls follow TCRdb's processing rather than the paper's. In this sample the table shows more than 550,000 distinct CDR3 sequences, over 40% of which occur a single time. Less than 9% of the sample belongs to the ten largest clones.

The germline V gene gives CDR1 as SNHLY and CDR2 as FYNNEI. The CDR3 has 18 amino acids, counting the end cysteine and phenylalanine. Only the CDR3 DNA is retained, 54 bases long and in frame from the first base. The V end loses 7 bases and the J end loses 6 bases, and a stretch of 30 bases separates them. Note on this clonotype: What this receptor recognizes is not known. The sample holds no much larger clone one base away, and base qualities are not on file.

The sequenced sample was peripheral blood or thyroid tissue (not recorded which). This TCR was recovered from an adult man with Graves' disease, either hyperthyroidism or ophthalmopathy (not recorded which). Recombination connected TRBV2 to TRBJ1-1; the D gene is perhaps TRBD1, on 5 matching bases. In nucleotide form, the sequence is TGTGCCAGCACCGAAACCCCACCGGGACTCCGTGGGTTGGCTGAAGCTTTCTTT. It specifies CASTETPPGLRGLAEAFF.